This T cell receptor (beta chain) was found in a study of regulatory and conventional T cells in RAG deficiency. Whole-study results and caveats: Omenn patients showed >75% Treg-Tconv overlap and shorter CDR3 lengths.

This CDR3 is built from 14 residues. V shed 2 bases and J shed 5 bases, with 13 bases lying between them. Germline CDR1 is SGDLS and CDR2 is YYNGEE. As regards this clone: Its specificity is unknown.

Data came from immunoSEQ multiplex PCR; TCRdb stores just in-frame clones and leaves some out. The sample lists 40,000 to 55,000 clones; more than 80% were seen once. Conventional CD4+ T cells were sorted from blood as CD25-low CD127-high cells. These records were also assigned to another study, of regulatory T cells. That investigation notes: The PCR used 52 TRBV and 13 TRBJ primers.

This receptor was taken from a human donor in good health. The V gene is TRBV9, the J gene TRBJ1-1; tentative D call: TRBD1 (5 bases). Sequenced material: CD4+ effector T cells sorted from blood. The CDR3 nucleotides are TGTGCCAGCAGCGTGCGGGGCCTCAATACTGAAGCTTTCTTT. It translates to CASSVRGLNTEAFF.